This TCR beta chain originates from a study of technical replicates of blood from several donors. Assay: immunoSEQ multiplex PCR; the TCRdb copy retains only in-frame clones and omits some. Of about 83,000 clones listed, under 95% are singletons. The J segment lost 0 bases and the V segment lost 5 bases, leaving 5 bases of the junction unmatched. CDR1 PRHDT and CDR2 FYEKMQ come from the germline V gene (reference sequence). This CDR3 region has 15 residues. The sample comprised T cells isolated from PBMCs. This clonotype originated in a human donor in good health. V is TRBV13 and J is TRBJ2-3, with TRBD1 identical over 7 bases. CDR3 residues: CASSQGGSSTDTQYF. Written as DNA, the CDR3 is TGTGCCAGCAGCCAAGGGGGCAGTAGCACAGATACGCAGTATTTT.